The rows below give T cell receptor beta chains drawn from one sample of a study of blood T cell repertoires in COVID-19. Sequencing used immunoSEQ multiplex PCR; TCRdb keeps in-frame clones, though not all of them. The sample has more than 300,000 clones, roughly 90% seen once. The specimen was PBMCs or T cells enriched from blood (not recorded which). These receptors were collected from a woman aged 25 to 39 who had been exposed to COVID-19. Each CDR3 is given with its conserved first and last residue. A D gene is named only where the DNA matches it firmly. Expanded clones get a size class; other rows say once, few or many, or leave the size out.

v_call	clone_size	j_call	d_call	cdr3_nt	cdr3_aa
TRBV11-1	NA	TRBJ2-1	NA	NA	CASTFGPGLAVHEQFF
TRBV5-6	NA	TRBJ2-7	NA	TGTGCCAGCAGTTACAAGGGTACCGGAGGGTACGAGCAGTACTTC	CASSYKGTGGYEQYF
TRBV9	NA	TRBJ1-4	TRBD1	TGTGCCAGCAGCGGAAGACAGGGGGTGGATGAAAAACTGTTTTTT	CASSGRQGVDEKLFF
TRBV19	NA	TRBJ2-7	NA	TGTGCCAGTAGTAACCGCAGGGGGGACGAGCAGTACTTC	CASSNRRGDEQYF
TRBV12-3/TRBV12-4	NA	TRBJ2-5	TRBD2	TGTGCCAGCACCCTGTGGGAGGGGGAGACCCAGTACTTC	CASTLWEGETQYF
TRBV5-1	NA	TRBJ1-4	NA	TGCGCCAGCAGCTTGGCGGGGTATAATGAAAAACTGTTTTTT	CASSLAGYNEKLFF
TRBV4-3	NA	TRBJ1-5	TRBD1	TGCGCCAGCAGCCGAACCCGGGACAGGGGAGATCAGCCCCAGCATTTT	CASSRTRDRGDQPQHF
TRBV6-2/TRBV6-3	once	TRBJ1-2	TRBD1	TGTGCCAGCAGTTACGGGACAGTTTATGGCTACACCTTC	CASSYGTVYGYTF
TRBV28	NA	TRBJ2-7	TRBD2	TGTGCCAGCAGCCCACCCCTAGCGGGGGGGCTATACGAGCAGTACTTC	CASSPPLAGGLYEQYF
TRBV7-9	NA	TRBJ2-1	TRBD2	TGTGCCAGCAGCTCCAGCGGGGGGGCCGACAATGAGCAGTTCTTC	CASSSSGGADNEQFF
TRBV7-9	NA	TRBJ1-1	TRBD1	TGTGCCAGCAGCTCTTCGATCGGACAGGGCTCTACCACTGAAGCTTTCTTT	CASSSSIGQGSTTEAFF
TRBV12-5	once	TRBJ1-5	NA	TGTGCTAGTGGTTTGACCGGGGGTCAGCCCCAGCATTTT	CASGLTGGQPQHF
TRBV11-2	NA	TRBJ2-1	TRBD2	TGTGCCAGCAGCTTACTAGCGGGGGGGCAGAATGAGCAGTTCTTC	CASSLLAGGQNEQFF
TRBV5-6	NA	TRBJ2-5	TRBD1	TGTGCCAGCAGGCATAGGACAGGGCAAGAGACCCAGTACTTC	CASRHRTGQETQYF
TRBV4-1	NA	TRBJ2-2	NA	TGCGCCAGCAGCCAAGATAGGGGTCTCGGGGAGCTGTTTTTT	CASSQDRGLGELFF
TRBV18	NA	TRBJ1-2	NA	TGTGCCAGCTCACTAACAACCCCCACCGGGGGGAATGGCTACACCTTC	CASSLTTPTGGNGYTF
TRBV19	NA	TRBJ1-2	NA	TGTGCCAGTAGTCCCACACAGGCGGTCTATGGCTACACCTTC	CASSPTQAVYGYTF